This TCR beta chain emerged from a study of OX40 agonist ivuxolimab in advanced cancers. Repertoires were generated with immunoSEQ multiplex PCR, while TCRdb's copy carries only in-frame clones and drops some. The top ten hold less than 0.55% of the sample, which has 70,000 to 95,000 clones, about 87% seen once. Sample: CD4+ or CD8+ T cells sorted from blood, taken in a trial of the OX40 agonist ivuxolimab. The receptor was derived from an adult with an advanced solid tumor such as melanoma, head and neck, liver or kidney cancer.

CDR3 amino acids: CASSLRSGTGLNSYEQYF. CDR3 in DNA: TGCGCCAGCAGCTTGAGGTCAGGGACAGGGCTAAACTCCTACGAGCAGTACTTC. The V call is TRBV5-1, the J call TRBJ2-7, with 9 nucleotides matching TRBD1. The germline CDR1 and CDR2 sequences are SGHRS and YFSETQ. V trimming: 1 base; J trimming: 0 bases; junction bases outside the gene matches: 11. The CDR3 has 18 amino acids.